This TCR beta chain came from a study of blood T cell repertoires in COVID-19. For the study at large: PBMCs, B-cell-depleted T cells, or T cells were the source of the cDNA or gDNA that made up the material.

Per the original methods: Estimation of nucleated cell counts was performed using reference gene primer amplification. Measured with immunoSEQ multiplex PCR; TCRdb has only the in-frame clones, and not every one. The DNA was the basis for D and trimming; V, J and clone size are from that table. The sample has just under 75,000 clones, approximately 80% seen once. The CDR3 loop spans 14 amino acids. The V end lost 4 bases, the J end lost 7 bases, and 16 bases lay between the germline ends. The germline gives CDR1 MNHEY, CDR2 SMNVEV (reference sequence). This TCR was recovered from a man older than 75 with active or convalescent COVID-19. Sequencing was carried out using peripheral blood. The chain joins TRBV27 to TRBJ1-2; D gene unclear. This CDR3 reads CASSYLGRSSGYTF. CDR3 sequence (DNA): TGTGCCAGCAGTTACCTCGGGAGGTCCAGTGGCTACACCTTC.